This is a list of T cell receptor beta chains from one sample in a study of cytomegalovirus exposure and HLA in healthy donors. The assay was immunoSEQ multiplex PCR, and TCRdb's table has in-frame clones only and misses some. The data show around 72,000 clones, 60% to 75% seen once. The specimen was PBMCs. These receptors came from a man aged 40-49 years in good health and CMV-seropositive. CDR3s include the opening cysteine and the closing phenylalanine or tryptophan. The D gene is left open where the match is weak. Expanded clones get a size class; other rows say once, few or many, or leave the size out.

d_call | clone_size | j_call | v_call | cdr3_nt | cdr3_aa
. | . | TRBJ2-1 | TRBV7-6 | TGTGCCAGCAGCTCCTACCCGCCCAATGAGCAGTTCTTC | CASSSYPPNEQFF
. | . | TRBJ2-5 | TRBV7-8 | TGTGCCAGCAGCTTCGGACTAAAAGGAGAGACCCAGTACTTC | CASSFGLKGETQYF
TRBD1 | . | TRBJ2-3 | TRBV18 | TGTGCCAGCTCAGACAGGGGAGATACGCAGTATTTT | CASSDRGDTQYF
. | few | TRBJ2-5 | TRBV7-2 | TGTGCCAGCAGCTTAGGCGGTGGCCCCCAAGAGACCCAGTACTTC | CASSLGGGPQETQYF
. | . | TRBJ1-1 | TRBV5-6 | TGTGCCAGCAGCTTGAAGCGTTGGCCCACTGAAGCTTTCTTT | CASSLKRWPTEAFF
. | once | TRBJ2-5 | TRBV7-2 | TGTGCCAGCAGCTTGGCTGGGGGGGGGCTTGAGACCCAGTACTTC | CASSLAGGGLETQYF
TRBD2 | . | TRBJ2-2 | TRBV7-7 | TGTGCTAGCAGTCCAATCCAGGGGAGCGGGGGAACTACCGGGGAGCTGTTTTTT | CASSPIQGSGGTTGELFF
. | . | TRBJ1-1 | TRBV4-3 | TGCGCCAGCAGCCAAGATTTTGGGGGAGGCACTGAAGCTTTCTTT | CASSQDFGGGTEAFF
. | . | TRBJ1-5 | TRBV7-2 | TGTGCCAGCAGCTTACTTGGGGGGTACAATCAGCCCCAGCATTTT | CASSLLGGYNQPQHF
. | . | TRBJ2-2 | TRBV5-5 | TGTGCCAGCAGCTTGACGGGGACGAACACCGGGGAGCTGTTTTTT | CASSLTGTNTGELFF
. | . | TRBJ1-4 | TRBV10-3 | TGTGCCATCAGTGAATGGAGGGTCCGGGGAAAAACAACTAATGAAAAACTGTTTTTT | CAISEWRVRGKTTNEKLFF
. | . | TRBJ2-5 | TRBV5-4 | TGTGCCAGCAGCTTGGGTAGTACAGGACAAGAGACCCAGTACTTC | CASSLGSTGQETQYF
. | . | TRBJ1-2 | TRBV5-4 | TGTGCCAGCAGCGCCGGTACAGGGTCTAACCCCTATGGCTACACCTTC | CASSAGTGSNPYGYTF
TRBD2 | . | TRBJ2-3 | TRBV10-3 | TGTGCCATCAGTGGGTCGGGGGGGCCGGAGACGCAGTATTTT | CAISGSGGPETQYF
TRBD1 | . | TRBJ2-2 | TRBV6-5 | TGTGCCAGCAGTAGGACAGGGGGCACCGGGGAGCTGTTTTTT | CASSRTGGTGELFF
TRBD2 | . | TRBJ2-7 | TRBV6-1 | TGTGCCAGCAGTGAATACGCTAGCGGGATCTACGAGCAGTACTTC | CASSEYASGIYEQYF
TRBD2 | . | TRBJ2-3 | TRBV5-4 | TGTGCCAGCAGCCAAGAAGGGACTAGCGGGGGTCTGACAGATACGCAGTATTTT | CASSQEGTSGGLTDTQYF
. | . | TRBJ1-1 | TRBV5-4 | TGTGCCAGCAGCTTGGACAGAAACACTGAAGCTTTCTTT | CASSLDRNTEAFF
TRBD1 | . | TRBJ1-2 | TRBV7-2 | TGTGCCAGCAACGACCCGTCCGGGACAGGGGGTGGTACCTTC | CASNDPSGTGGGTF
TRBD2 | few | TRBJ2-5 | TRBV5-1 | TGCGCCAGCAGCTTGGGGGCTCGGGAGGGAGAGACCCAGTACTTC | CASSLGAREGETQYF
TRBD1 | . | TRBJ2-3 | TRBV6-5 | TGTGCCAGCAGTTACGGGACAGGGGCCTCAGATACGCAGTATTTT | CASSYGTGASDTQYF
. | . | TRBJ2-5 | TRBV9 | TGTGCCAGCAGCGCCCCCTTGGAAGGGAGAGAGACCCAGTACTTC | CASSAPLEGRETQYF
. | . | TRBJ1-2 | TRBV18 | TGTGCCAGCTCACTAGCCGACGACTTATCCGGGGGCTACACCTTC | CASSLADDLSGGYTF
TRBD1 | . | TRBJ2-2 | TRBV6-6 | TGTGCCAGCAGGTCGACAGGGCTGGACACCGGGGAGCTGTTTTTT | CASRSTGLDTGELFF
. | . | TRBJ1-3 | TRBV28 | TGTGCCAGCAGCATCGGGGCTGGAAACACCATATATTTT | CASSIGAGNTIYF
. | . | TRBJ2-2 | TRBV9 | TGTGCCAGCAGCGTGCGGCCCGGGGAGCTGTTTTTT | CASSVRPGELFF
. | . | TRBJ1-1 | TRBV4-3 | TGCGCCAGCAGCGCTTTCGGGGGGCGCGGTGAAGCTTTCTTT | CASSAFGGRGEAFF
. | . | TRBJ1-5 | TRBV19 | TGTGCCAGTAGGGGGTCGGGGGTGAAGGGACAGCCCCAGCATTTT | CASRGSGVKGQPQHF
TRBD1 | . | TRBJ2-1 | TRBV7-2 | TGTGCCAGCAGCCTAACCCCCGAGACAGGGGGTTTCTACAATGAGCAGTTCTTC | CASSLTPETGGFYNEQFF
. | few | TRBJ2-7 | TRBV4-3 | TGCGCCAGCAGCCAAGGTTCTGACAGCTACGAGCAGTACTTC | CASSQGSDSYEQYF
TRBD1 | once | TRBJ2-7 | TRBV11-3 | TGTGCCAGCAGCCGACAGGGTACCTACGAGCAGTACTTC | CASSRQGTYEQYF
TRBD1 | . | TRBJ2-7 | TRBV6-1 | TGTGCCAGCAGTGGGACAGGGAAGGACGAGCAGTACTTC | CASSGTGKDEQYF
TRBD2 | . | TRBJ2-2 | TRBV13 | TGTGCCAGCAGCCGGGGACTAGCGGGGCGCACCGGGGAGCTGTTTTTT | CASSRGLAGRTGELFF
. | . | TRBJ2-3 | TRBV9 | TGTGCCAGCAGCGTAGACTGGTCGGTCACAGATACGCAGTATTTT | CASSVDWSVTDTQYF
. | once | TRBJ1-3 | TRBV4-2 | TGTGCCAGCAGCCAAGGACCGGGGAATCTTGGAAACACCATATATTTT | CASSQGPGNLGNTIYF
TRBD1 | . | TRBJ1-3 | TRBV19 | TGTGCCAGTAGGGGACAGGGATTATCTGGAAACACCATATATTTT | CASRGQGLSGNTIYF
TRBD1 | . | TRBJ2-1 | TRBV5-1 | TGCGCCAGCAGTCGGGACAGGGGAGTTTATGAGCAGTTCTTC | CASSRDRGVYEQFF
. | . | TRBJ1-1 | TRBV5-4 | TGTGCCAGCAGCGGGGGGGGCTGGACTGAAGCTTTCTTT | CASSGGGWTEAFF
. | few | TRBJ1-1 | TRBV6-5 | TGTGCCAGCAGTTACTCGAGGGCAGGGAACACTGAAGCTTTCTTT | CASSYSRAGNTEAFF